This entry features one T cell receptor beta chain sequence. What it binds is unknown. These data are taken from a study of lymphopenia after photon versus proton radiotherapy. Findings and caveats of the study: Survival link was tested only in deceased patients; proton benefit remains a possibility.

V lost 1 base and J 6 bases, leaving 7 bases between the germline ends. CDR3 size: 12 residues. The germline V gene has CDR1 SGHTA and CDR2 FQGNSA. Generated by immunoSEQ multiplex PCR, the TCRdb table keeps only in-frame clones and is missing some. The sample contains tens of thousands of clones, 80% to 90% of which appear only once. Sample: peripheral blood, taken from a patient treated with photon-based radiotherapy. V and J are TRBV7-2 and TRBJ2-7; maybe TRBD2 (5 bases). The sequence was obtained from a man aged 45 to 65 with gastric cancer. CDR3 in amino acids: CASSLEDSEQYF. The CDR3 nucleotides read TGTGCCAGCAGCTTAGAGGACTCCGAGCAGTACTTC.